This T cell receptor beta chain was captured by sequencing in a study of shared clonotypes between healthy human individuals. Findings of the study overall: The small donor group covered limited genetic and exposure diversity. Inspection by rarefaction showed sorted-subset sequencing to be incomplete despite large depth.

Trimming at V came to 0 bases and at J to 1 base, leaving 3 bases not matched to a gene. This CDR3 is built from 15 residues. From germline, CDR1 is SQVTM and CDR2 ANQGSEA. Naive CD8 cells lacked CD45RO, underwent positive selection for CCR7 and left out terminally differentiated effector memory CD45RA+ cells. To note about this clone: What it binds is unknown.

Sequenced by immunoSEQ multiplex PCR; TCRdb stores in-frame clones only, minus some. The sample includes about 2 million clones, roughly 95% of them seen just once. This chain connects TRBV29-1 to TRBJ2-7, with 10 bases fitting TRBD2. The clonotype comes from a young man in good health. Material: naive CD8+ T cells sorted from blood. The CDR3 loop is CSVEEAGGRSYEQYF. In nucleotides, the CDR3 is TGCAGCGTTGAAGAAGCGGGAGGGCGATCCTACGAGCAGTACTTC.